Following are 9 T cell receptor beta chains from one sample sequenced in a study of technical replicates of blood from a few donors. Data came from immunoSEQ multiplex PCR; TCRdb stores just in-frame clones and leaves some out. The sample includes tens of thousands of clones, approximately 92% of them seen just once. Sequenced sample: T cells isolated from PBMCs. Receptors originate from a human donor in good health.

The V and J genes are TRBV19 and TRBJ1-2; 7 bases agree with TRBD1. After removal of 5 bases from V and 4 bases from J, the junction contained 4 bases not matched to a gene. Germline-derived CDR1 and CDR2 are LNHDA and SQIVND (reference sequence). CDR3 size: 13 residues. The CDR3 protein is CASSPGGGYGYTF. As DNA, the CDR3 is TGTGCCAGTAGTCCAGGGGGAGGCTATGGCTACACCTTC.

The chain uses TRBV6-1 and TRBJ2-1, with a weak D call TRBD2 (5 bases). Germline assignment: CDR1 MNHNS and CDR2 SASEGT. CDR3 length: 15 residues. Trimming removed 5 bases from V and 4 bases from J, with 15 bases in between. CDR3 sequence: CASSSSQAGYNEQFF. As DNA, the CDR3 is TGTGCCAGCAGTTCCAGCCAGGCGGGTTACAATGAGCAGTTCTTC.

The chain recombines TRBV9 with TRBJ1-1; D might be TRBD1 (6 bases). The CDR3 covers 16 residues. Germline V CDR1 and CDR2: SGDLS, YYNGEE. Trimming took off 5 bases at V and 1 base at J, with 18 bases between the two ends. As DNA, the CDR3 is TGTGCCAGCAGGGGAAACTCCGACAGGCCGAACACTGAAGCTTTCTTT. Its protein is CASRGNSDRPNTEAFF. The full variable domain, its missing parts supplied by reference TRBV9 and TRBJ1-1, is DSGVTQTPKHLITATGQRVTLRCSPRSGDLSVYWYQQSLDQGLQFLIQYYNGEERAKGNILERFSAQQFPDLHSELNLSSLELGDSALYFCASRGNSDRPNTEAFFGQGTRLTVV.

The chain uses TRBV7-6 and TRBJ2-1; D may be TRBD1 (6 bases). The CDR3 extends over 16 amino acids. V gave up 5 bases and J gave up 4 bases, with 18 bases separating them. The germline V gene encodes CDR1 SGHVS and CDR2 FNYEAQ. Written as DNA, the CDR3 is TGTGCCAGCAGCCTAAAACAGGGATTCAGGTACAATGAGCAGTTCTTC. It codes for CASSLKQGFRYNEQFF.

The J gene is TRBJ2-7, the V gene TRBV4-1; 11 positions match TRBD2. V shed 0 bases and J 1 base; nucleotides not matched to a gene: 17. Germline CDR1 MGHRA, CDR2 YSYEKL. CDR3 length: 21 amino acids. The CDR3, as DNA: TGCGCCAGCAGCCAAGAAAGGAGCCTAGCGGGAGGATCCCGGCCATCCTACGAGCAGTACTTC. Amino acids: CASSQERSLAGGSRPSYEQYF.

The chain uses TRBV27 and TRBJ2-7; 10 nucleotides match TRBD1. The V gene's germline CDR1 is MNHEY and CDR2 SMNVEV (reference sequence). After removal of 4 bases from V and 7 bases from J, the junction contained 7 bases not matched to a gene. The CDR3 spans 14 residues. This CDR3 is CASSSGQGKGEQYF. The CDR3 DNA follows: TGTGCCAGCAGTTCGGGACAGGGGAAGGGGGAGCAGTACTTC.

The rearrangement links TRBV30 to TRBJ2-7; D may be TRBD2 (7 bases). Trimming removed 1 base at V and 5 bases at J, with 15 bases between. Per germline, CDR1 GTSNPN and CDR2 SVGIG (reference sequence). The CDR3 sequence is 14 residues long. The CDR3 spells CAWSGGRGGNEQYF. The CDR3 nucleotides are TGTGCCTGGAGTGGCGGGAGAGGGGGAAACGAGCAGTACTTC.

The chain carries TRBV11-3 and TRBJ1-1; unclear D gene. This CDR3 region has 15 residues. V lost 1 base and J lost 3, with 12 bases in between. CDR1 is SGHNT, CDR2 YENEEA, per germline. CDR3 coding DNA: TGTGCCAGCAGCTTAGGGAGGCGGTACGACACTGAAGCTTTCTTT. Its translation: CASSLGRRYDTEAFF. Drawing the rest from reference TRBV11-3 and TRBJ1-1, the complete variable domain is EAGVVQSPRYKIIEKKQPVAFWCNPISGHNTLYWYLQNLGQGPELLIRYENEEAVDDSQLPKDRFSAERLKGVDSTLKIQPAELGDSAVYLCASSLGRRYDTEAFFGQGTRLTVV.

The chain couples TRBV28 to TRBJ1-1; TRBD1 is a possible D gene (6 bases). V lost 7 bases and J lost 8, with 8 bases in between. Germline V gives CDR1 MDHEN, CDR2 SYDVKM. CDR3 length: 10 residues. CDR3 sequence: CASIRGEAFF. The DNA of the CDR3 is TGTGCCAGCATCAGGGGCGAAGCTTTCTTT.